The sample holds a few counts of the clone carrying this T cell receptor (beta chain). The antigen is unknown. These data belong to a study of T cell repertoires in cytomegalovirus infection. Via MiXCR, TCRdb re-called the reads, giving one row per CDR3 protein. This repertoire shows about 920,000 distinct CDR3 sequences, around 29% found once; its top ten account for roughly an eighth. The CDR3 spans 14 residues. The V gene end was trimmed by 3 bases and the J gene end by 9 bases; junction bases not matched to a gene: 1. This chain links TRBV12-3 or TRBV12-4 with TRBJ2-1; TRBD2 matches 14 bases. Sample: cultured CD8+ T cells from PBMCs, taken from culture after CMV antigen stimulation. The TCR originated in a human donor in good health (CMV status not recorded). Some clones in this sample may be carry-over from other donors' samples. The CDR3 loop is CASSLGLAGVEQFF. The CDR3 DNA reads TGTGCCAGCAGTTTGGGACTAGCGGGGGTTGAGCAGTTCTTC.